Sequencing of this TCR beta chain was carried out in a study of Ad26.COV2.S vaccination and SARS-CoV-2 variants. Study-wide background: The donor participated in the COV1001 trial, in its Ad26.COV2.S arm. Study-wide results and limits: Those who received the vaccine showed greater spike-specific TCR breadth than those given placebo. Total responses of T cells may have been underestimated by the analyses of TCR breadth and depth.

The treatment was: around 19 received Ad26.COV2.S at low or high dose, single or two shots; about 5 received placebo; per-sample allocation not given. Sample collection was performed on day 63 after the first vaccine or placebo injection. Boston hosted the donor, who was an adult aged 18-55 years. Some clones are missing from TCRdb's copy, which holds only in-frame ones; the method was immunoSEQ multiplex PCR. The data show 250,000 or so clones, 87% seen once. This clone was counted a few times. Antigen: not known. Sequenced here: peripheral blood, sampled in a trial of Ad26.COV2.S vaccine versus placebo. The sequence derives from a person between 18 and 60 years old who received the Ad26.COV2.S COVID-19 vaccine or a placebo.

The CDR3, as DNA: TGTGCCAGCAGCTTAGAGGGGATTGACACTGAAGCTTTCTTT. This gives the protein CASSLEGIDTEAFF. The chain couples TRBV7-9 to TRBJ1-1, with a weak D call TRBD1 (5 bases). The CDR3 loop spans 14 amino acids. V was pared by 1 base and J by 3 bases, with 9 bases between. In germline, CDR1 is SEHNR, CDR2 FQNEAQ (reference sequence).